A single sample is the source of the 8 T cell receptor beta chains below, sequenced in a study of T cells after posttransplantation cyclophosphamide. Cells defined as naive were viable CD3+CD4+ or CD3+CD8+ and CCR7+CD45RA+CD45RO-CD95-CD27+CD28+. Assay used: immunoSEQ multiplex PCR; TCRdb lists only in-frame clones, some missing. The sample has 30,000 or so clones; around nine tenths are singletons. Input material: naive CD4+ T cells sorted from PBMCs. These receptors originate from a woman aged 55-69 years in good health, CMV-negative, and a related stem cell transplant donor.

This clone turned up a few times. The chain links TRBV2 to TRBJ2-1; D is uncertain. V lost 4 bases and J lost 4, with 2 bases in between. Germline loops: CDR1 SNHLY, CDR2 FYNNEI. The CDR3 spans 11 residues. The chain's CDR3 is CASSAYNEQFF. CDR3 bases: TGTGCCAGCAGTGCGTACAATGAGCAGTTCTTC.

The chain combines TRBV2 with TRBJ1-1; the D gene is possibly TRBD1 (6 bases). The CDR3 is 16 residues long. Trimming pared 2 bases from V and 3 bases from J, leaving 16 bases between. Germline assignment: CDR1 SNHLY and CDR2 FYNNEI. The CDR3 nucleotides read TGTGCCAGCAGTGAACAGCGGGGGCCCAAGGACACTGAAGCTTTCTTT. Encoded protein: CASSEQRGPKDTEAFF.

V and J are TRBV5-1 and TRBJ1-4; D gene uncertain. Germline-derived CDR1 and CDR2 are SGHRS and YFSETQ. V lost 6 bases and J lost 8, with 11 bases in between. This CDR3 is built from 12 residues. Written as DNA, the CDR3 is TGCGCCAGCACGGGATCTGAGGAAAAACTGTTTTTT. Protein sequence: CASTGSEEKLFF. Based on the CDR3 plus reference TRBV5-1 and TRBJ1-4, the full variable domain is KAGVTQTPRYLIKTRGQQVTLSCSPISGHRSVSWYQQTPGQGLQFLFEYFSETQRNKGNFPGRFSGRQFSNSRSEMNVSTLELGDSALYLCASTGSEEKLFFGSGTQLSVL.

CDR3 in amino acids: CASSISRGKDTQYF. CDR3 DNA sequence: TGTGCCAGTAGTATATCTAGGGGAAAAGATACGCAGTATTTT. V gene TRBV19 combines with J gene TRBJ2-3, with a tentative D call TRBD1 (5 bases). CDR1 LNHDA and CDR2 SQIVND come from the germline V gene (reference sequence). V was clipped by 2 bases and J by 5 bases, with 11 bases between them. This CDR3 region has 14 residues.

CDR3 sequence (DNA): TGTGCCAGCAGAGGGACAGGGGGAAGCAATCAGCCCCAGCATTTT. Translation gives CASRGTGGSNQPQHF. The chain recombines TRBV6-1 with TRBJ1-5, with 11 bases aligning to TRBD1. Germline values: CDR1 MNHNS, CDR2 SASEGT. The ends lost 6 bases at V and 1 base at J; junction bases unmatched: 2. CDR3 length equals 15 residues.

This clone has only one observation. The V gene is TRBV9, the J gene TRBJ2-1; the match to TRBD2 covers 8 bases. Trimming removed 0 bases from V and 4 bases from J; junction bases left unmatched: 3. The CDR3 extends over 15 amino acids. From germline, CDR1 is SGDLS and CDR2 YYNGEE. The CDR3 sequence: CASSVEGLEYNEQFF. The CDR3 bases are TGTGCCAGCAGCGTAGAGGGACTAGAGTACAATGAGCAGTTCTTC.

This chain links TRBV30 with TRBJ2-1; possible D gene TRBD2, 6 bases. Trimming shortened V by 2 bases and J by 5 bases, and 10 bases separated the two germline ends. Germline CDR1 reads GTSNPN; CDR2 reads SVGIG (reference sequence). The CDR3 has 13 residues. The CDR3 DNA reads as TGTGCCTGGAGTTGGTCTAGCGACAATGAGCAGTTCTTC. The encoded protein is CAWSWSSDNEQFF. Together with reference TRBV30 and TRBJ2-1, the CDR3 gives the full variable domain: SQTIHQWPATLVQPVGSPLSLECTVEGTSNPNLYWYRQAAGRGLQLLFYSVGIGQISSEVPQNLSASRPQDRQFILSSKKLLLSDSGFYLCAWSWSSDNEQFFGPGTRLTVL.

The V and J genes are TRBV7-6 and TRBJ2-7; D gene unclear. Germline CDR1 is SGHVS and CDR2 is FNYEAQ. CDR3 length: 15 amino acids. Deletions cut 1 base from V and 6 bases from J, with 16 bases between. CDR3 amino acids: CASSLVPAGHAEQYF. The CDR3 DNA sequence: TGTGCCAGCAGCTTAGTCCCGGCAGGTCATGCCGAGCAGTACTTC.